This T cell receptor beta chain was recorded in a study of cytomegalovirus exposure and HLA in healthy donors. Findings of the study overall: Prior analysis indicated that the majority of TCR beta V segments exhibited productivity approximately 90% or approximately 30% of the time. For most TCR sequences rarity was the rule, although some public TCRs occurred in many donors.

CDR1 is SQVTM and CDR2 is ANQGSEA in the germline V gene. Trimming took 3 bases from V and 2 from J, leaving 8 bases between them. This CDR3 comprises 12 residues. With regard to this clone: Its antigen is unidentified. The sample holds other DNA sequences that translate to the same CDR3.

Primers for the PCR totalled 60 Vbeta and 13 Jbeta. TCRdb's copy holds only in-frame clones and misses some; the assay was immunoSEQ multiplex PCR. Among 150,000 to 200,000 clones listed, more than 75% were seen once. The TCR comes from a woman aged 50 to 60 in good health and CMV-seronegative. This chain joins TRBV29-1 and TRBJ2-7; D possibly corresponds to TRBD1 (6 bases). Sequenced: PBMCs. CDR3 amino acids: CSVEDRAYEQYF. The CDR3, as DNA: TGCAGCGTTGAGGACAGAGCCTACGAGCAGTACTTC.